This TCR beta chain was observed in a study of blood T cell repertoires in COVID-19. The wider study: Samples came from the United States, Italy and Spain, spanning acute and convalescent COVID-19. PBMCs, B-cell-depleted T cells, or T cells were the source of the cDNA or gDNA that made up the material.

Per the authors' pipeline: Estimated nucleated cell counts came from reference gene primer amplification. TCRdb's copy holds only in-frame clones and misses some; the assay was immunoSEQ multiplex PCR. V and J calls and clone size are as listed in that table; D and trimming were resolved from the DNA. The sample has approximately 100,000 clones; about 90% are singletons. Germline-derived CDR1 and CDR2 are SQVTM and ANQGSEA. There are 16 residues in the CDR3. V was clipped by 6 bases and J by 4 bases, with 21 bases between them. The sequencing input was peripheral blood. This chain links TRBV29-1 with TRBJ2-2; D is possibly TRBD2 (5 bases). The clonotype was recovered from a man aged 50 to 60 in a cohort sampled during active COVID-19. As DNA, the CDR3 is TGCAGCGTCGTTGAGGGATCTGGCAGCTTCACCGGGGAGCTGTTTTTT. Protein sequence: CSVVEGSGSFTGELFF.